This T cell receptor (beta chain) is drawn from a study of OX40 agonist ivuxolimab in advanced cancers. Study overall: Patients in dose escalation had liver, melanoma, kidney or head and neck cancers.

The V and J ends lost 8 bases and 6 bases respectively, with 11 bases between them. The CDR3 is 12 residues long. The germline CDR1 and CDR2 sequences are MNHNY and SVGAGI (reference sequence). Patients were excluded for autoimmune disease history or systemic immunosuppression. The method was immunoSEQ multiplex PCR; TCRdb's version includes in-frame clones alone and lacks a portion of them. The sample includes 90,000 to 100,000 clones, 75% to 90% of them seen just once. Findings of the study overall: The CD4+ and CD8+ T cells in the blood had expanded clonally by week 6 at 0.1 to 3.0 mg/kg. Specificity for antigen went undetermined in the expanded peripheral T cells.

In regard to this clone: Its target is not known.

V and J are TRBV6-6 and TRBJ2-1; D ambiguous. The sequences come from CD4+ or CD8+ T cells sorted from blood, collected in a trial of the OX40 agonist ivuxolimab. This clonotype originated in an adult with an advanced solid tumor such as melanoma, head and neck, liver or kidney cancer. In DNA form, the CDR3 reads TGTGCCAGCGGACCATCAAGCAATGAGCAGTTCTTC. As protein: CASGPSSNEQFF.